The subject of this entry is one T cell receptor beta chain. What it binds is unknown. The entry originates in a study of cytomegalovirus exposure and HLA in healthy donors. Notes on the study in general: According to the study, around 150 TCR beta chains were cytomegalovirus-associated. It was found in a later analysis that first-cohort TCR clusters tended to co-occur in the 130 or so validation repertoires.

CDR1 and CDR2 (germline): GTSNPN, SVGIG (reference sequence). The CDR3 totals 13 residues. V was clipped by 2 bases and J by 3 bases, with 11 bases between them. Libraries were prepared by immunoSEQ multiplex PCR; TCRdb keeps only in-frame clonotypes and omits some of them. The table records over 250,000 clones, approximately 86% of them present only once. The rearrangement links TRBV30 to TRBJ2-7; D perhaps matches TRBD1 (5 bases). The sample comprised PBMCs. This receptor was identified in a young woman in good health and CMV-seronegative. This CDR3 is CAWSRAGLYEQYF. The CDR3 DNA is TGTGCCTGGAGTCGAGCAGGGCTCTACGAGCAGTACTTC.